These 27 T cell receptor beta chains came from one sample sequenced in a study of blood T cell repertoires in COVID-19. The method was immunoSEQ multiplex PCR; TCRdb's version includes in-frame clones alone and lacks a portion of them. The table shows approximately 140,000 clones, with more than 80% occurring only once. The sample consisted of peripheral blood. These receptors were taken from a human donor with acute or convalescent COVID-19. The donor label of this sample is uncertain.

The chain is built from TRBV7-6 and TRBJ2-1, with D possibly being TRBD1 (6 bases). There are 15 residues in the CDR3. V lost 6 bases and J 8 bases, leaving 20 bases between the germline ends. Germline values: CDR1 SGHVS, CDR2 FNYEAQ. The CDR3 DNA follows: TGTGCCAGCAGGGCACAGGGAGCACCTAGGGATGAGCAGTTCTTC. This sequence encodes CASRAQGAPRDEQFF.

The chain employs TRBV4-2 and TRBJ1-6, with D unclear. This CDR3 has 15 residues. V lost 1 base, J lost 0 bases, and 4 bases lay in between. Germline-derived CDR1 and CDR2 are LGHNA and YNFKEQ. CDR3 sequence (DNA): TGTGCCAGCAGCCAAGGAGACTCCTATAATTCACCCCTCCACTTT. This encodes CASSQGDSYNSPLHF.

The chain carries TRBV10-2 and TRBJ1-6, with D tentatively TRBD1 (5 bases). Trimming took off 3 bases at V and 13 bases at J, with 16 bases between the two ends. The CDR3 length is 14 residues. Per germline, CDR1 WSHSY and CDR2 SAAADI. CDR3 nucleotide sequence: TGCGCCAGCAGTGAAATGGAGGGGCTCCCCCCCCTCCACTTT. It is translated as CASSEMEGLPPLHF.

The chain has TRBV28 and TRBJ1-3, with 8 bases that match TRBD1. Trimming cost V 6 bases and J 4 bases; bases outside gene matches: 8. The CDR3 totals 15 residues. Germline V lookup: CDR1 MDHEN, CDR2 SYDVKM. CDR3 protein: CASSPTGVGGNTIYF. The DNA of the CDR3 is TGTGCCAGCAGCCCGACAGGGGTGGGGGGAAACACCATATATTTT.

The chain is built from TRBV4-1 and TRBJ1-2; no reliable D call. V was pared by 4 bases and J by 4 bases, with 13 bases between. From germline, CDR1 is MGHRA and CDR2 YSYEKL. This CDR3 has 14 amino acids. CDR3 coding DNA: TGCGCCAGCAGCCCGGGAGAGAAAATCTATGGCTACACCTTC. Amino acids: CASSPGEKIYGYTF.

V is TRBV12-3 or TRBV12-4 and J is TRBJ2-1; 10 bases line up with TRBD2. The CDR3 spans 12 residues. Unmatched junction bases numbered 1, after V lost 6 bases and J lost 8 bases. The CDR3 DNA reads TGTGCCAGCAGCGGACTAGCGGATGAGCAGTTCTTC. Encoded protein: CASSGLADEQFF.

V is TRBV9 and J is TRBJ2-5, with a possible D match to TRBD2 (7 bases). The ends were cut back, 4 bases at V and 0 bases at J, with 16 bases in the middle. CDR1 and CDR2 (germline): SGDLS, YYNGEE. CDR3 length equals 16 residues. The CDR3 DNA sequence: TGTGCCAGCAGCCTGAGGGGGGGCGGCTACCAAGAGACCCAGTACTTC. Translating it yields CASSLRGGGYQETQYF.

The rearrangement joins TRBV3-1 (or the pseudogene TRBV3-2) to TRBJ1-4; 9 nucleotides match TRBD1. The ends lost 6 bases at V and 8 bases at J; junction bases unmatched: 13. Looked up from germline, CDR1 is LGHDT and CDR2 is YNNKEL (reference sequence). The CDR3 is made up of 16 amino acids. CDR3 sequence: CASSPSPGQGREKLFF. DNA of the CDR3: TGTGCCAGCAGTCCTTCCCCGGGACAGGGCCGGGAAAAACTGTTTTTT.

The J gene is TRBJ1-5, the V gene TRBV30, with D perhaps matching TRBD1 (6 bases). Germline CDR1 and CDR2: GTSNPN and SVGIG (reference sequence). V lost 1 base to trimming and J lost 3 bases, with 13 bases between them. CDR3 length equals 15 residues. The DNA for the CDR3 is TGTGCCTGGAGTGCGTTGACAGGCGCCAATCAGCCCCAGCATTTT. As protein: CAWSALTGANQPQHF. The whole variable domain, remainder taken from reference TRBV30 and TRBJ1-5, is SQTIHQWPATLVQPVGSPLSLECTVEGTSNPNLYWYRQAAGRGLQLLFYSVGIGQISSEVPQNLSASRPQDRQFILSSKKLLLSDSGFYLCAWSALTGANQPQHFGDGTRLSIL.

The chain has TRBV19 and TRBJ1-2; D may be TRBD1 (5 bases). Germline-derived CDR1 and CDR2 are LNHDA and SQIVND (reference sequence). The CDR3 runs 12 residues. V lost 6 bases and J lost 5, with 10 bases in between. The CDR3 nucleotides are TGTGCCAGTAGGGGGGGTCCTTATGGCTACACCTTC. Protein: CASRGGPYGYTF. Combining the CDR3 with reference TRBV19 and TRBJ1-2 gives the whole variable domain DGGITQSPKYLFRKEGQNVTLSCEQNLNHDAMYWYRQDPGQGLRLIYYSQIVNDFQKGDIAEGYSVSREKKESFPLTVTSAQKNPTAFYLCASRGGPYGYTFGSGTRLTVV.

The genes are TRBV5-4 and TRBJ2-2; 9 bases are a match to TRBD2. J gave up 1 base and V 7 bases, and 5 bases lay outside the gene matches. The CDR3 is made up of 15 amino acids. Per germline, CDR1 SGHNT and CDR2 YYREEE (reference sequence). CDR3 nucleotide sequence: TGTGCCAGCTCTAGCGGGGCCCTGAACACCGGGGAGCTGTTTTTT. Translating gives CASSSGALNTGELFF.

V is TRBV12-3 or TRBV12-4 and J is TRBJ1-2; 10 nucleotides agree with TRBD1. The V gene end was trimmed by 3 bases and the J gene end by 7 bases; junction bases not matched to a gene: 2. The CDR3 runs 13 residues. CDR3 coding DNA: TGTGCCAGCAGTTTGACAGGGGGCTTTGGCTACACCTTC. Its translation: CASSLTGGFGYTF.

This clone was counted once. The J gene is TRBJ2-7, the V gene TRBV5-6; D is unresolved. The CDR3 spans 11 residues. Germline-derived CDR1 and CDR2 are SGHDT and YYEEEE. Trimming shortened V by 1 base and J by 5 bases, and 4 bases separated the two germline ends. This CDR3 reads CASSLYNEQYF. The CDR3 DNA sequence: TGTGCCAGCAGCTTGTATAACGAGCAGTACTTC.

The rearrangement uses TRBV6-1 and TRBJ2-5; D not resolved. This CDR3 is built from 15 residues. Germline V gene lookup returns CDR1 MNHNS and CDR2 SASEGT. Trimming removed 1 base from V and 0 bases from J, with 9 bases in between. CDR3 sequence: CASSEGPFYQETQYF. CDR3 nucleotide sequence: TGTGCCAGCAGTGAAGGGCCCTTCTACCAAGAGACCCAGTACTTC.

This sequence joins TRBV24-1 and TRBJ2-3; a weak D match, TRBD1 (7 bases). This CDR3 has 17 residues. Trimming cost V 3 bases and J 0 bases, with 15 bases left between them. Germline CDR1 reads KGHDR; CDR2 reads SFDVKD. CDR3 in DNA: TGTGCCACCAGTGATCCCAGACAGGGAGGAAGCACAGATACGCAGTATTTT. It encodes CATSDPRQGGSTDTQYF.

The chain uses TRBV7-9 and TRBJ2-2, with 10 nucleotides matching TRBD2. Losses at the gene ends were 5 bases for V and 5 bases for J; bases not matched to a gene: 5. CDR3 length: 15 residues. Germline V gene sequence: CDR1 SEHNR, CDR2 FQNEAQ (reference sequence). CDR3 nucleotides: TGTGCCAGCAGCGCCGCTAGCGGGGGAACCGGGGAGCTGTTTTTT. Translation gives CASSAASGGTGELFF.

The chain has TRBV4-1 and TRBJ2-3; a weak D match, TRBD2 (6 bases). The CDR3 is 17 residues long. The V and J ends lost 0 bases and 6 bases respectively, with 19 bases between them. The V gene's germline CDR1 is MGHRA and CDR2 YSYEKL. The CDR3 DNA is TGCGCCAGCAGCCAAGATCATGAGCGGAGGGATTGGGATACGCAGTATTTT. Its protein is CASSQDHERRDWDTQYF.

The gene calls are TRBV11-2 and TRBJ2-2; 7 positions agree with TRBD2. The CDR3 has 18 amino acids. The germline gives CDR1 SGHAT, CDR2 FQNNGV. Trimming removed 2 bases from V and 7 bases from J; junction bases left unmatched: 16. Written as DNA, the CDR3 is TGTGCCAGCAGCTTATCAGCGGAGCATTCTGGCGGGAGCGGGGAGCTGTTTTTT. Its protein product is CASSLSAEHSGGSGELFF.

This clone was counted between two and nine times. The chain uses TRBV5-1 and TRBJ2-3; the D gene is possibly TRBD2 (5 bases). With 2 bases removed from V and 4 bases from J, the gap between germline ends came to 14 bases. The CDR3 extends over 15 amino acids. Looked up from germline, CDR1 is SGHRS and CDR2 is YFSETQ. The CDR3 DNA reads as TGCGCCAGCAGCTTTGGGCTAGCTACGGCAGATACGCAGTATTTT. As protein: CASSFGLATADTQYF.

CDR3 sequence reads: CASIGLGETQYF. CDR3 nucleotides: TGTGCCAGCATCGGCCTCGGGGAGACCCAGTACTTC. The V gene is TRBV6-6, the J gene TRBJ2-5, with D hard to call. Trimming cost V 7 bases and J 5 bases, with 11 bases left between them. The CDR3 covers 12 residues. Germline V lookup: CDR1 MNHNY, CDR2 SVGAGI (reference sequence).

CDR3 nucleotide sequence: TGCGCCAGCAGCCTGGAGGGGAGGCTAACTTTCTTT. Residues: CASSLEGRLTFF. The rearrangement links TRBV5-1 to TRBJ1-1, with a weak D call TRBD1 (5 bases). Germline-derived CDR1 and CDR2 are SGHRS and YFSETQ. Trimming shortened V by 4 bases and J by 12 bases, and 16 bases separated the two germline ends. The CDR3 extends over 12 amino acids.

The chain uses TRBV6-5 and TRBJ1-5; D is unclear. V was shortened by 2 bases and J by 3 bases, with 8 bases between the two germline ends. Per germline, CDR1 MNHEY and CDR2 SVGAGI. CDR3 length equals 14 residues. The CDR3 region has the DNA TGTGCCAGCAGTTACAGCCCAAACAATCAGCCCCAGCATTTT. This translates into CASSYSPNNQPQHF.

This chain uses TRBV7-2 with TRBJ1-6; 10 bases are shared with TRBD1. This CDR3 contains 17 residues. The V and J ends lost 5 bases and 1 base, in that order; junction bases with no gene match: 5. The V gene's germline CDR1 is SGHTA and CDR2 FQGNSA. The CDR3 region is CASSGGDRGSYNSPLHF. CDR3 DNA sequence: TGTGCCAGCAGCGGGGGGGACAGGGGATCCTATAATTCACCCCTCCACTTT.

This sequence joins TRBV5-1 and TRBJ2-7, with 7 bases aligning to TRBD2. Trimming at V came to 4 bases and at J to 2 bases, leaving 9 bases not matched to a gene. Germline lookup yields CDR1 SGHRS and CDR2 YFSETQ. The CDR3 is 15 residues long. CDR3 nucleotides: TGCGCCAGCAGCCCGGGGGGTTTGACCGCCTACGAGCAGTACTTC. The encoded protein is CASSPGGLTAYEQYF.

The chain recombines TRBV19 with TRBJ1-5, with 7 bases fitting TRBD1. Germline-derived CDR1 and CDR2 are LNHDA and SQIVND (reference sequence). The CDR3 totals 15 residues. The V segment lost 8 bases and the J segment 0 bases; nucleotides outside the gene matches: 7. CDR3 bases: TGTGCCAGTCAGGGAAAGGGGGCTAGCAATCAGCCCCAGCATTTT. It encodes CASQGKGASNQPQHF.

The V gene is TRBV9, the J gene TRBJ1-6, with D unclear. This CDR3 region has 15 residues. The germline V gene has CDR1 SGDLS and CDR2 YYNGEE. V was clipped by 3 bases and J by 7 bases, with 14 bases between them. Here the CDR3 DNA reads TGTGCCAGCAGCGAATCGGGATCCTCGAATTCACCCCTCCACTTT. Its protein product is CASSESGSSNSPLHF.

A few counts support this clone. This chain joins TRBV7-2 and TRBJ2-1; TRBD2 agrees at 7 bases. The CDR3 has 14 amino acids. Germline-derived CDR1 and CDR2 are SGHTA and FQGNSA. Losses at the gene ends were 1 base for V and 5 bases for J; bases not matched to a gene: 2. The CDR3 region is CASSLGLADNEQFF. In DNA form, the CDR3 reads TGTGCCAGCAGCTTAGGTCTAGCGGACAATGAGCAGTTCTTC.